This T cell receptor beta chain derives from a study of regulatory T cells in long-lasting Graves disease. Study outcomes and limitations: Persistent Graves' patients possessed reduced TCR diversity relative to recently diagnosed ones.

As for this clonotype: Its antigen is unidentified.

Arm-PCR of CDR3 regions and iRepertoire HTBI primers were the basis on which TCR beta libraries were built. From the multiplex PCR reads, TCRdb called clonotypes with MiXCR, one entry per CDR3 protein. There are some 280,000 distinct CDR3 sequences in the sample; more than 20% occur only once, and roughly 50% lies in the top ten. Time point noted: persistent/refractory GD, antithyroid drugs over 5 years with positive TRAb. Generation of the TCR library employed RNA extracted from PBMCs. This specimen consisted of peripheral blood mononuclear cells (PBMCs), obtained when the disease was refractory, from a patient treated with antithyroid drugs. The sequence was collected from a female donor with Graves disease.

The CDR3 loop is CASSSRQGETQYF. The CDR3 DNA follows: TGTGCCAGCAGCTCTAGACAGGGAGAGACCCAGTACTTC. The chain carries TRBV7-9 and TRBJ2-5; 7 bases map to TRBD1. The V gene's germline CDR1 is SEHNR and CDR2 FQNEAQ (reference sequence). CDR3 length: 13 amino acids. Losses at the gene ends were 4 bases for V and 4 bases for J; bases not matched to a gene: 3.